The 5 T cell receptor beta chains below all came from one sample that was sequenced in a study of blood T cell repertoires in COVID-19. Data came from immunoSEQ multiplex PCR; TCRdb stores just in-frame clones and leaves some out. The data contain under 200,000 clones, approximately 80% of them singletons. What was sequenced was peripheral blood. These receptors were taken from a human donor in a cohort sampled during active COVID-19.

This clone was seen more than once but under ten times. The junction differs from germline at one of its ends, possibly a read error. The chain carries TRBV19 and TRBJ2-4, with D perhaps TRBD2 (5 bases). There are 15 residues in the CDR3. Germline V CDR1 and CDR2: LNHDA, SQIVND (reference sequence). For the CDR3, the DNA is TGTGCCAGTAGTATAGATCTTTCACCGTGGAGGAGTCCGGACTTC. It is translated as CASSIDLSPWRSPDF. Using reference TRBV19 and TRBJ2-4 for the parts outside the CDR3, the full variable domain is DGGITQSPKYLFRKEGQNVTLSCEQNLNHDAMYWYRQDPGQGLRLIYYSQIVNDFQKGDIAEGYSVSREKKESFPLTVTSAQKNPTAFYLCASSIDLSPWRSPDFGAGTRLSVL.

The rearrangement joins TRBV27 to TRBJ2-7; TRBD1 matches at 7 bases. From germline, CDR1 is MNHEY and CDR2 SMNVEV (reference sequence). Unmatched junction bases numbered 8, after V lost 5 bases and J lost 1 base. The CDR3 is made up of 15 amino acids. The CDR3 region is CASSHQSGGSYEQYF. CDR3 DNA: TGTGCCAGCAGTCATCAGTCAGGGGGTTCCTACGAGCAGTACTTC.

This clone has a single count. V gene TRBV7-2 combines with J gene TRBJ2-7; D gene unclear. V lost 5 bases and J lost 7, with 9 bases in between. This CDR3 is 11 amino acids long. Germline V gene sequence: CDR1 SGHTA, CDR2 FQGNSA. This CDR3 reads CASSTLVEQYF. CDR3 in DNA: TGTGCCAGCAGCACCTTAGTAGAGCAGTACTTC.

The CDR3 DNA reads as TGTGCCAGCCGCCCCCGGGGATCTGGAAACACCATATATTTT. As protein: CASRPRGSGNTIYF. The chain recombines TRBV7-8 with TRBJ1-3, with D hard to call. CDR1 and CDR2 from the germline V gene are SGHVS and FQNEAQ. Trimming pared 8 bases from V and 1 base from J, leaving 12 bases between. There are 14 residues in the CDR3.

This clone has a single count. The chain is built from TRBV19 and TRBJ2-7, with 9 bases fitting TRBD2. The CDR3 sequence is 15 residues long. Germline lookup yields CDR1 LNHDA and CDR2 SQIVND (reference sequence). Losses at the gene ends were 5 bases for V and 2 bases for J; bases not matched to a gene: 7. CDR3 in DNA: TGTGCCAGTAGTGGCGCGACTAGCGGAACCTACGAGCAGTACTTC. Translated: CASSGATSGTYEQYF.